This T cell receptor beta chain was sequenced in a study of control samples from healthy donors and cancer patients (dated by TCRdb to 2020 to 2021). For this clone: Its antigen specificity is not known. Base-call qualities are not available, and no considerably larger clone is one nucleotide away.

The germline V gene sets CDR1 to SGDLS and CDR2 to YYNGEE. Measured from the cysteine to the phenylalanine, the CDR3 is 14 residues long. The sequence is cut down to CDR3 DNA, 42 bases in frame from base 1. V drops 4 bases and J drops 10 bases, leaving 17 bases in between. Library generation was performed with the immunoSEQ multiplex PCR assay. The source is immuneACCESS, and TCRdb retained only in-frame sequences with V and J called. Part of the clones is not carried over; for the studies checked, unresolved V genes explain less than half of this, and the remainder is unexplained. The sample table shows 100,000 to 150,000 clones, and about 93% are seen once. 2% to 2.5% of the sample rests with the top ten.

The receptor comes from a man younger than 35 in good health. Sequencing was carried out using blood. The V and J segments used are TRBV9 and TRBJ2-2, with the D gene possibly TRBD1 or TRBD2, each one fitting 5 bases. The DNA reads as follows: TGTGCCAGCAGCCCCGGGACCGCTCTTCAGGAGCTGTTTTTT. It encodes CASSPGTALQELFF.